The sample holds one count of the clone carrying this T cell receptor beta chain. The CDR3 extends over 15 amino acids. Germline V gives CDR1 SNHLY, CDR2 FYNNEI. The V end lost 5 bases, the J end lost 4 bases, and 15 bases lay between the germline ends. The data are from a study of blood T cell repertoires in COVID-19. Original handling: From reference gene primer amplification, estimates of nucleated cell counts were derived. The method was immunoSEQ multiplex PCR; TCRdb's version includes in-frame clones alone and lacks a portion of them. The DNA was the basis for D and trimming; V, J and clone size are from that table. Here the sample spans 200,000 to 250,000 clones, over 80% being singletons.

This receptor was identified in a woman aged 55-69 years with active or convalescent COVID-19. The sequenced sample was peripheral blood. This chain joins TRBV2 and TRBJ2-1; possible D gene TRBD1, 6 bases. CDR3 region: CASSTRDTLYNEQFF. CDR3 nucleotides: TGTGCCAGCAGTACCCGGGACACCTTATACAATGAGCAGTTCTTC.